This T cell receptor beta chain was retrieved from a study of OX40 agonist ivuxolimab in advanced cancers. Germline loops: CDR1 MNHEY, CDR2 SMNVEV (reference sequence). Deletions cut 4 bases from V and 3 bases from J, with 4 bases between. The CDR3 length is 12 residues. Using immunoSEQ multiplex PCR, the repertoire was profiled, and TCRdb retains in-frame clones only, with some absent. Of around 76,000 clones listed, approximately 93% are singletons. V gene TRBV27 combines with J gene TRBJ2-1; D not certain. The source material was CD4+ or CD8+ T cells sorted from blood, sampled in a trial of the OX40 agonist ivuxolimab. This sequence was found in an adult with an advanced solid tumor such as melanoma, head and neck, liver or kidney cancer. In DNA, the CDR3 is TGTGCCAGCAGTTACGGCTACAATGAGCAGTTCTTC. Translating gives CASSYGYNEQFF.